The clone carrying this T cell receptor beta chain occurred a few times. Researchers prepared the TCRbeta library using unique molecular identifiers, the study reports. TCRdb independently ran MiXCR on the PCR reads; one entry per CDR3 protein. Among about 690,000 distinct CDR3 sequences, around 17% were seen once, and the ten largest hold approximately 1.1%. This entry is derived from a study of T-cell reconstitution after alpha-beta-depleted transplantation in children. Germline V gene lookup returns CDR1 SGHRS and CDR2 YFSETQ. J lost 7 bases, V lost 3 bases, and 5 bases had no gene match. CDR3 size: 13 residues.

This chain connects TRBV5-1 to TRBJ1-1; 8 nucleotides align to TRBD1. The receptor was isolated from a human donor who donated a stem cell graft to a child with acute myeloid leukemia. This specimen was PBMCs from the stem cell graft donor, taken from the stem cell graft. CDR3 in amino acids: CASSSTGQGEAFF. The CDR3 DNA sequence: TGCGCCAGCAGCTCTACAGGACAGGGTGAAGCTTTCTTT.